This TCR beta chain derives from a study of cytomegalovirus exposure and HLA in healthy donors (dated by TCRdb to between 2016 and 2019). Background on the whole study: In an earlier analysis of several hundred of the donors, approximately 260 Gb of sequence data and 117 million unique TCR beta sequences from approximately 180 million T cells were reported. Roughly 300 gigabases of sequencing data and tens of millions of unique TCR sequences were included in an early release covering several hundred HLA-typed donors. Among the roughly 400 genotyped donors, 75% to 90% belonged to the genetic ancestry cluster associated with self-reported Caucasian donors. The study was designed to test whether signatures of past pathogen exposure could be identified by cataloging public T cell receptors. Using immunosequencing, the study profiled T cell repertoires from 666 subjects and related those repertoires to cytomegalovirus serostatus. In addition to the first cohort of several hundred subjects, a separate validation cohort of about 120 different subjects was used. To predict cytomegalovirus infection status, the study brought together high-throughput TCR immunosequencing, statistical association of individual TCRs with disease status, and machine learning. A later analysis re-analyzed previously published TCR beta repertoires from 660 or so donors and added high-resolution HLA genotyping to study TCR occurrence patterns. In the later analysis, no new phenotypic data were used to find candidate immune exposures; instead, reliance was placed on TCR beta sequences and their occurrence across donors. In an earlier analysis of over 550 of the donors, high-throughput TCR beta sequencing was used to judge whether each TCR beta V gene segment behaved as functional or pseudogenic. Alongside the repertoire data, information on donor age, sex, ethnicity and CMV serostatus was compiled. A later genetic analysis took genome-wide SNP genotypes for about three fifths of the roughly 670 donors and used that subset as a discovery cohort. All discovery cohort repertoires had been generated using a single sequencing platform. HLA typing covered class I and class II loci at four-digit resolution. The number of typed donors differed by locus: about 620-640 for A, B, C, DRB1 and DQB1; 500 to 550 for DQA1; roughly 600 for DPA1; and roughly 450 for DPB1. Four or five DR-DQ haplotypes were treated as single units for association and clustering because of strong linkage in the cohort. Among some 410 genotyped donors of the cohort, an average of 235,054 unique TCR beta nucleotide sequences were sequenced per donor, roughly a sixth of them non-productive. Overall study outcomes, separate from this receptor: Linkage disequilibrium might explain the correlated functional status among segregating V segments, but an unknown experimental factor could not be ruled out. A group of highly shared sequence variants was considered likely to be a technical artifact of the sequencing pipeline. While some public TCRs were present in many individuals, most TCR sequences turned up only very rarely across donors. The authors suggested that the approach could potentially be generalized to other disease states and immunological phenotypes. CMV serostatus was the only immune exposure information available for the cohort. Assigning TCR associations to individual alleles was difficult when HLA alleles, especially DR and DQ, strongly co-occurred. Because some donors lacked HLA typing at each locus, the association tests relied only on the typed subset. The earlier analysis of some 560 of the donors excluded roughly 17 rarely observed V segments, including chromosome 9 orphons, because counts were too low. In a later analysis, HLA-associated TCR beta chains showed more clonal expansion and lower generation probabilities than non-associated chains that were equally common. The 87-base-pair reads could not distinguish some IMGT-functional V segments, including TRBV6-2 and TRBV6-3, so those segments were excluded. In a later analysis, several top co-occurrence clusters were reported to appear linked to parvovirus B19, influenza, CMV and Epstein-Barr virus. Roughly uniform sequencing depth across donors was assumed in presence/absence analyses, although this assumption may not hold. An earlier analysis of some 590 of the donors showed that most TCR beta V segments appeared in productive rearrangements either about 87% or about 30% of the time, which broadly matched IMGT annotations. Three of the identified cytomegalovirus-associated TCR beta chains were confirmed in vitro to be specific for cytomegalovirus antigens. Cytomegalovirus status was reported to be diagnosed by the classifier with high specificity and sensitivity in both the original and validation cohorts. A further reported finding was that TCR beta sequences accurately predicted the HLA-A and HLA-B alleles for most subjects in the first cohort. In a later analysis, TCR association rates were found to vary across HLA loci, with the most associated TCRs seen for DRB1 alleles and the fewest for HLA-C alleles. This cohort had only TCR beta chains sequenced, and the lack of alpha or paired-chain data limited which features could be detected. A later analysis associated around 16,000 TCR beta sequences with specific HLA alleles at a false discovery rate of 0.05. The study listed approximately 150 TCR beta chains as associated with cytomegalovirus. An association between a missense DCLRE1C variant and V-gene and J-gene trimming of TCR beta chains was found in a later genetic analysis and replicated in an independent cohort. A later genetic analysis reported fewer N-insertions in productive TCRs among donors in an Asian-associated ancestry cluster than the approximately 670-donor mean. In a later analysis, most CMV-associated TCR beta chains were found to appear HLA-restricted, with HLA associations seemingly driven largely by CMV exposure.

This clone was counted between two and nine times. The antigen it recognizes is unknown. No base qualities exist here, and no much larger clone lies one base off it. The cohort comprised some 700 healthy bone marrow donors. At the time of sampling, all cohort members were nominally healthy, though unrecorded immune exposures were likely present. The donor tested CMV seronegative, placing the donor among the 350 to 400 seronegative members of the cohort. Each donor provided a peripheral blood sample, and peripheral blood mononuclear cells were used for TCR beta sequencing. Genomic DNA was extracted from the blood cell samples with the Qiagen DNeasy Blood Extraction Kit. A distance of 10 bases separates the germline ends of V and J, which lose 5 bases and 5 bases respectively. There are 14 amino acids in the CDR3, from cysteine to phenylalanine inclusive. The CDR3 DNA has 42 bases and is translated from base 1. CDR1 and CDR2 (SGHTA, FQGTGA) derive from the germline V gene.

Libraries were built with the immunoSEQ multiplex PCR assay. A mixture of 60 forward primers for TCR Vbeta segments and 13 reverse primers for TCR Jbeta segments was used in the multiplex PCR. The CDR3 region of rearranged TCR beta genes was amplified from genomic DNA by a multiplex PCR assay. The amplified TCR beta libraries were sequenced on the Illumina HiSeq System as 87-base-pair reads. The paper's data handling went like this. In a later analysis, around 80 million unique TCR beta chains were counted across the 650 to 700 repertoires, and roughly 10 million of these chains were shared by at least two donors. A nearest-neighbor algorithm error-corrected the raw reads and collapsed the reads into unique sequences, merging closely related sequences to remove PCR and sequencing errors. To assign V, D and J gene segments, CDR3 sequences were aligned to IMGT reference sequences. For a sequence to be retained, a match of at least six nucleotides to both a V gene segment and a J gene segment was required. A rearrangement was called productive if the CDR3 had no stop codons and remained in frame with V and J, and every other rearrangement was called non-productive. Following IMGT convention, CDR3 was defined as the stretch from the second conserved V-encoded cysteine to the conserved J-encoded phenylalanine. Sequences without an unambiguous match to a single V gene segment were excluded from the earlier analysis of several hundred of the donors. In an earlier analysis of several hundred of the donors, V segments were called functional above 56.7% productive rearrangements and were called segregating when the between-donor standard deviation exceeded 5%. A statistical classification framework was built to diagnose cytomegalovirus status from the catalog of TCR beta chain sequences. In a later analysis, TCR nucleotide sequences were compared against IMGT/GENE-DB human TR gene sequences so that V and J genes could be assigned. A later analysis assigned CDR3 sequences and most-parsimonious VDJ recombination scenarios with the TCRdist pipeline. A later analysis defined each TCR beta chain by its CDR3 amino acid sequence plus V-gene family, and excluded reads lacking a unique V-gene family. To address suspected cross-contamination and a sequencing artifact, a later analysis removed a few hundred highly shared, low-generation-probability nucleotide sequences. In a later analysis, a clonal expansion index was calculated for each public chain from normalized within-repertoire ranks of inferred template counts. In a later analysis, generation probabilities were computed using a VDJ recombination model fitted to out-of-frame rearrangements, and the results were checked against IGoR. In a later analysis, hypergeometric tests were used to score TCR-TCR, TCR-HLA and TCR-CMV co-occurrence, with a repertoire-size bias correction applied to TCR pairs. In a later analysis, false discovery rates were estimated by permuting HLA or CMV assignments 20 times. In a later analysis, co-occurring TCRs were grouped using DBSCAN, and TCRdist sequence similarity was added for clustering within HLA-allele-positive subsets. For co-occurrence clustering, repertoires with fewer than 30,000 or more than 120,000 public chains were excluded, along with about five repertoires with anomalous nucleotide sharing. In its TCRdb copy, this immuneACCESS table keeps in-frame sequences only and misses some clones. Where compared with another copy, unresolved V genes explain less than half of these, and the others have no known cause. From that table come the V and J calls and clone size; the DNA was used to work out D and trimming. In this sample the table shows roughly 140,000 clones, over 60% of which occur a single time. Roughly 0.69% of the sample is held by the ten biggest clonotypes.

Sequenced input: PBMCs. This receptor was obtained from a male donor in good health and CMV-seronegative. Rearrangement joined TRBV7-3 to TRBJ1-6, with the D gene call left open. The DNA sequence is as follows: TGTGCCAGCAGCCTGCGGGCAGATAATTCACCCCTCCACTTT. It translates to CASSLRADNSPLHF. The CDR3 plus the reference TRBV7-3 and TRBJ1-6 genes for the other parts give the full variable domain: GAGVSQTPSNKVTEKGKYVELRCDPISGHTALYWYRQSLGQGPEFLIYFQGTGAADDSGLPNDRFFAVRPEGSVSTLKIQRTERGDSAVYLCASSLRADNSPLHFGNGTRLTVT.